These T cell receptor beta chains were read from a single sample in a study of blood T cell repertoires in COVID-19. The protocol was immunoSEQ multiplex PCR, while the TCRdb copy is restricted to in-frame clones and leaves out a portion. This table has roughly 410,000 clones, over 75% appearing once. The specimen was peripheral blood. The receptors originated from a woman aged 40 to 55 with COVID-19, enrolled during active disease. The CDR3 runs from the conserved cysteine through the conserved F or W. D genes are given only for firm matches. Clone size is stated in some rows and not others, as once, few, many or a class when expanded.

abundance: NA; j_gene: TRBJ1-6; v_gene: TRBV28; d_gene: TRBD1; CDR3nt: TGTGCCAGCGAGTCGACAGGGCGAAATTCACCCCTCCACTTT; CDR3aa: CASESTGRNSPLHF
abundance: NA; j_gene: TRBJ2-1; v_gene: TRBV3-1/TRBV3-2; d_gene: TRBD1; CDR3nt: TGTGCCAGCAGCCAATCTCCCACAGGGGCCCCCTACAATGAGCAGTTCTTC; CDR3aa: CASSQSPTGAPYNEQFF
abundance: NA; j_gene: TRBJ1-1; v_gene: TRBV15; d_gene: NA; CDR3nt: TGTGCCACCAGCAGAGGGGGCAGCTTGAACACTGAAGCTTTCTTT; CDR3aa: CATSRGGSLNTEAFF
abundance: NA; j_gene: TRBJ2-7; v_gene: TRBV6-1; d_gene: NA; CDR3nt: TGTGCCAGCAGTGAAGCGCGGGACAGTAAGCAGTACTTC; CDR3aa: CASSEARDSKQYF
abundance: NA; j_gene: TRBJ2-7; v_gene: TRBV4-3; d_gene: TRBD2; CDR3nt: TGCGCCAGCAGCCAAGGGCGGGGGTCCTACGAGCAGTACTTC; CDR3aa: CASSQGRGSYEQYF
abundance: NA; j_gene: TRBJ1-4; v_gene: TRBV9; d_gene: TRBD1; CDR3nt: TGTGCCAGCAGCCCGACGCCATGGACAGGGGGGCAGGCTAATGAAAAACTGTTTTTT; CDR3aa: CASSPTPWTGGQANEKLFF
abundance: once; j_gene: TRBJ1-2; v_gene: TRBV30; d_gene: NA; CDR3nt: TGTGCCTGGAGTCAGGGGAACTATGGCTACACCTTC; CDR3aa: CAWSQGNYGYTF
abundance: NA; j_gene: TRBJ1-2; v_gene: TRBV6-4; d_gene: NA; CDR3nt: TGTGCCAGGGTCGGCTGCGGAGTTCTTAACTATGGCTACACCTTC; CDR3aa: CARVGCGVLNYGYTF
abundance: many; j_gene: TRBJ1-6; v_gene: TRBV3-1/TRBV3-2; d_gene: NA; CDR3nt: TGTGCCAGCAGCCAAGAGTTGAGGGCGCTCCCTGAGACACCCCTCCACTTT; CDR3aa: CASSQELRALPETPLHF
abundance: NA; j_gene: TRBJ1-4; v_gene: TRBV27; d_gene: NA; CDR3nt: TGTGCCAGCAGTTTAATCCCGGGAAATGAAAAACTGTTTTTT; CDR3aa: CASSLIPGNEKLFF
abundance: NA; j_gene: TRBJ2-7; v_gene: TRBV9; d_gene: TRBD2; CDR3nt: TGTGCCAGCAGCGTAGCTAGCGGGGGATACGAGCAGTACTTC; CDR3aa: CASSVASGGYEQYF
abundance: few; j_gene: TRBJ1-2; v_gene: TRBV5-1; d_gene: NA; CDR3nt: TGCGCCAGCAGCTTGGCCTCACACCCCGGGTATGGCTACACCTTC; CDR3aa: CASSLASHPGYGYTF
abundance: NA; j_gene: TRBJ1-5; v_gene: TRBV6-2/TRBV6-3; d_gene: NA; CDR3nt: TGTGCCAGCAGTAGAAATCCGGCGGGGCCCCAGCATTTT; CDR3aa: CASSRNPAGPQHF
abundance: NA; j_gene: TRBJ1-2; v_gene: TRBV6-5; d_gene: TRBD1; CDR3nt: TGTGCCAGCAGTCCGGGACAGGGGGCGAGGGGCTACACCTTC; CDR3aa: CASSPGQGARGYTF
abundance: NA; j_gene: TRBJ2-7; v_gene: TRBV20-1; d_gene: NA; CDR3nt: TGCAGTGCTAGTGTACTGGCGGGGAACGAGCAGTACTTC; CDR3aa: CSASVLAGNEQYF
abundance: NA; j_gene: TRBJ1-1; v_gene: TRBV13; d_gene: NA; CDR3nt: TGTGCCAGCAGCCCATCCCAGGAGGGAAGCACTGAAGCTTTCTTT; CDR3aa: CASSPSQEGSTEAFF
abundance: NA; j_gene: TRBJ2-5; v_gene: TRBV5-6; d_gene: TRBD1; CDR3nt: TGTGCCAGCAGCCCGGTCCCGGGACAGAATACCCTCGCTCAAGAGACCCAGTACTTC; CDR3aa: CASSPVPGQNTLAQETQYF
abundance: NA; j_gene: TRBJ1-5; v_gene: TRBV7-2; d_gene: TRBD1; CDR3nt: TGTGCCAGCAGCCGACAGGGGCCTCAGCCCCAGCATTTT; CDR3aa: CASSRQGPQPQHF
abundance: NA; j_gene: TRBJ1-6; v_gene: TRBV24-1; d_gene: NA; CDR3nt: TGTGCCACCAGTGAAATCCGGGACATCCCTCGCGAGTCGAGCTCCTATAATTCACCCCTCCACTTT; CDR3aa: CATSEIRDIPRESSSYNSPLHF
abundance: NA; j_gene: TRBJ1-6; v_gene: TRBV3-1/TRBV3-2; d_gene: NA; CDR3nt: TGTGCCAGCAGCCAAGGAGGAAGGGGAGGTTCACCCCTCCACTTT; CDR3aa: CASSQGGRGGSPLHF
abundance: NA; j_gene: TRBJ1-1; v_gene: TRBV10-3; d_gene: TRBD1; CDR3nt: TGTGCCATCAGTAATGACAGGGGCTCGGACACTGAAGCTTTCTTT; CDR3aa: CAISNDRGSDTEAFF
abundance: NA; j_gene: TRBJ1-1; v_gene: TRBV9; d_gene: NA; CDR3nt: TGTGCCAGCAGCGTAGGGGCTGGCGGGGCAGGGACTGAAGCTTTCTTT; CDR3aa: CASSVGAGGAGTEAFF
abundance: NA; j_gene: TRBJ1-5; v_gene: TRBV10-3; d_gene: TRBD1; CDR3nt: TGTGCCATCAGTGAGTCGAAAACAGGGGCTCAGCCCCAGCATTTT; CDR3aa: CAISESKTGAQPQHF
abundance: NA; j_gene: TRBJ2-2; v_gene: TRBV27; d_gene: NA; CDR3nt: TGTGCCAGCAGTTTATCAGAGGGTTGGGGGGAGCTGTTTTTT; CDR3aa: CASSLSEGWGELFF
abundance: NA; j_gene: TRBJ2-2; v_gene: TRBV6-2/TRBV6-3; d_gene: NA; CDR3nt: TGTGCCAGCAGTTACCAGATCGGACATATGTTAGATGGGGAGCTGTTTTTT; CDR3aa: CASSYQIGHMLDGELFF
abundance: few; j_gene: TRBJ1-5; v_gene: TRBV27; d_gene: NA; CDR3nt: TGTGCCAGCAGTTCCAGGGCTAGCAATCAGCCCCAGCATTTT; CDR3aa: CASSSRASNQPQHF
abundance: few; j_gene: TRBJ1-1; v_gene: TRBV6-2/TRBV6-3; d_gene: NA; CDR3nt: TGTGCCAGCAGCTATGACAGCCGGCGGACTGAAGCTTTCTTT; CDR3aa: CASSYDSRRTEAFF
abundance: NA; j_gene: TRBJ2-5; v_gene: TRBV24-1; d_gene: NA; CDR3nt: TGTGCCACCAGTGAGGCAGGGGTGGAGACCCAGTACTTC; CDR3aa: CATSEAGVETQYF
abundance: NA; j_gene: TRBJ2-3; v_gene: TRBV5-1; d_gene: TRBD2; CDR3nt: TGCGCCAGCAGCGCACCGACCAAGGGTAGCGGGGGGACAACAGATACGCAGTATTTT; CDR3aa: CASSAPTKGSGGTTDTQYF
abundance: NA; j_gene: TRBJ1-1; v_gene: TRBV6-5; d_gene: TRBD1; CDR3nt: TGTGCCAGCAGGAGGACAGGGGGCTTTGAAGCTTTCTTT; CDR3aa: CASRRTGGFEAFF
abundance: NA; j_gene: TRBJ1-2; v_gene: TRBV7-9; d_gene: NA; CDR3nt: TGTGCCAGCAGCTTGGCCAGGGCTATTCAAGGGGGCTACACCTTC; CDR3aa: CASSLARAIQGGYTF
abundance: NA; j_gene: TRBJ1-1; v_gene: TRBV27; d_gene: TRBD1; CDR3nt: TGTGCCAGCAGAGTTACAGGGGACGCCCCTGAAGCTTTCTTT; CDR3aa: CASRVTGDAPEAFF
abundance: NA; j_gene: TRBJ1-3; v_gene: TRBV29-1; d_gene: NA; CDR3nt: TGCAGCGTTGGGAGGACTGGAAACACCATATATTTT; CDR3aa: CSVGRTGNTIYF
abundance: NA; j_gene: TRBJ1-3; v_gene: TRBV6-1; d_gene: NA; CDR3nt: TGTGCCAGCAGTGAAGGCCGACCGCCCTGGAGATATTTT; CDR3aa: CASSEGRPPWRYF
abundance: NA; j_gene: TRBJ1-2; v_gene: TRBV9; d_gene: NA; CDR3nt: TGTGCCAGCAGCGTAGAGGAGTGGGGCACCTACTATGGCTACACCTTC; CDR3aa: CASSVEEWGTYYGYTF
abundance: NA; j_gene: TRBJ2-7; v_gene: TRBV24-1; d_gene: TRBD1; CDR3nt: TGTGCCACCAGTGAACCGACAGGGGGCGATTGTAGCGAGCAGTACTTC; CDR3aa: CATSEPTGGDCSEQYF
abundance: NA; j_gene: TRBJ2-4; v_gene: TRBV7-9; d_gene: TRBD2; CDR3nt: TGTGCCAGCAGCGGAACTAGCGCTAGATACAAAAACATTCAGTACTTC; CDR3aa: CASSGTSARYKNIQYF
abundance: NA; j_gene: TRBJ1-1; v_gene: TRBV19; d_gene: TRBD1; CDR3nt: TGTGCCAGTAGTCCCCAGAGGTGGGACAGGAACACTGAAGCTTTCTTT; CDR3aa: CASSPQRWDRNTEAFF
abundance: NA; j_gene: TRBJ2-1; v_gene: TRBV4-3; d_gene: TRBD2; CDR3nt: TGCGCCAGCAGCCAAGATTACGGACTAGCGGGGGGGCCGTCTGAGCAGTTCTTC; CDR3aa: CASSQDYGLAGGPSEQFF
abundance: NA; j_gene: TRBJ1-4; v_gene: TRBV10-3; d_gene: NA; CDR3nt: TGTGCCATCAGTGAGTCAGCGGGGGCGGGTGAAAAACTGTTTTTT; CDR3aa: CAISESAGAGEKLFF
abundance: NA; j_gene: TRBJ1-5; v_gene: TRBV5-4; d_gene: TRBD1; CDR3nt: TGTGCCAGCAGCTTACAGGGGTCTCAGCCCCAGCATTTT; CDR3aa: CASSLQGSQPQHF
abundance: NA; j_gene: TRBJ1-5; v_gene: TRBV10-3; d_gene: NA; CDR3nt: TGTGCCATCAGGAAAGGGGAGGGCTATAGCAATCAGCCCCAGCATTTT; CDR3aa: CAIRKGEGYSNQPQHF